This entry lists 23 T cell receptor beta chains sequenced from one sample in a study of cytomegalovirus exposure and HLA in healthy donors. The protocol was immunoSEQ multiplex PCR, while the TCRdb copy is restricted to in-frame clones and leaves out a portion. The repertoire holds tens of thousands of clones, with about 95% as singletons. Sequenced input: PBMCs. These receptors originate from a woman between 18 and 29 years old in good health and CMV-seronegative.

V gene TRBV28 combines with J gene TRBJ2-1; no clear D. The V gene's germline CDR1 is MDHEN and CDR2 SYDVKM. V was clipped by 6 bases and J by 7 bases, with 7 bases between them. The CDR3 is made up of 11 amino acids. In DNA, the CDR3 is TGTGCCAGCAGCAAATTTAATGAGCAGTTCTTC. This codes for CASSKFNEQFF.

J is TRBJ2-7 and V is TRBV19, with 8 nucleotides matching TRBD1. CDR1 is LNHDA and CDR2 is SQIVND in the germline V gene (reference sequence). The CDR3 extends over 15 amino acids. The J segment lost 6 bases and the V segment lost 4 bases, leaving 11 bases of the junction unmatched. CDR3 sequence reads: CASSTHRQGAFEQYF. The CDR3 region has the DNA TGTGCCAGTAGTACCCATCGGCAGGGGGCTTTCGAGCAGTACTTC.

The chain has TRBV5-6 and TRBJ2-7; 12 nucleotides align to TRBD1. With 0 bases clipped from V and 5 bases from J, the junction kept 3 bases outside the gene matches. This CDR3 has 15 amino acids. From germline, CDR1 is SGHDT and CDR2 YYEEEE. The CDR3 bases are TGTGCCAGCAGCTTGGAGGGGACAGGGGGCGACGAGCAGTACTTC. This sequence encodes CASSLEGTGGDEQYF.

This sequence joins TRBV19 and TRBJ2-5; D is perhaps TRBD2 (6 bases). The CDR3 runs 15 residues. Looked up from germline, CDR1 is LNHDA and CDR2 is SQIVND (reference sequence). Trimming cost V 3 bases and J 3 bases, with 14 bases left between them. CDR3 in DNA: TGTGCCAGTAGTATGGGGCAGGGACTCAAAGAGACCCAGTACTTC. It codes for CASSMGQGLKETQYF.

The chain carries TRBV27 and TRBJ2-1; 7 nucleotides line up with TRBD2. Trimming took 8 bases from V and 6 from J; bases not matched to a gene: 4. This CDR3 is built from 12 residues. Germline CDR1 reads MNHEY; CDR2 reads SMNVEV (reference sequence). The CDR3, as DNA: TGTGCCAGCCAGACTAGCCTCAATGAGCAGTTCTTC. This gives the protein CASQTSLNEQFF.

The chain is built from TRBV28 and TRBJ2-1, with D tentatively TRBD2 (5 bases). CDR1 is MDHEN, CDR2 SYDVKM, per germline. V was pared by 6 bases and J by 0 bases, with 12 bases between. The CDR3 loop spans 15 amino acids. CDR3 residues: CASREVTSSYNEQFF. As DNA, the CDR3 is TGTGCCAGCAGGGAGGTGACGAGCTCCTACAATGAGCAGTTCTTC.

In its sample, this clone was seen once. The rearrangement uses TRBV5-1 and TRBJ2-7; 9 bases match TRBD1. The CDR3 contains 15 residues. The trim removed 5 bases at V and 3 bases at J, leaving 9 bases unmatched. Germline V gene lookup returns CDR1 SGHRS and CDR2 YFSETQ. The CDR3: CASSTGTGILYEQYF. The CDR3 nucleotides read TGCGCCAGCAGTACCGGGACAGGGATACTCTACGAGCAGTACTTC.

The rearrangement uses TRBV5-4 and TRBJ2-7; 9 positions agree with TRBD2. V trimming: 4 bases; J trimming: 4 bases; junction bases outside the gene matches: 24. The CDR3 is 20 residues long. Germline V gene lookup returns CDR1 SGHNT and CDR2 YYREEE (reference sequence). The CDR3 loop is CASSGSQAGGPTSSPYEQYF. The CDR3 DNA sequence: TGTGCCAGCAGCGGATCGCAAGCGGGGGGACCGACGTCGTCCCCTTACGAGCAGTACTTC.

The rearrangement joins TRBV11-3 to TRBJ2-2; tentative D call: TRBD2 (5 bases). V dropped 4 bases and J dropped 4 bases, with 13 bases sitting between them. Germline V gene lookup returns CDR1 SGHNT and CDR2 YENEEA. The CDR3 consists of 15 residues. CDR3 in amino acids: CASSSDARGTGELFF. The CDR3 DNA follows: TGTGCCAGCAGCTCGGACGCCCGGGGCACCGGGGAGCTGTTTTTT.

The V gene is TRBV4-3, the J gene TRBJ1-2, with TRBD1 matching over 7 bases. CDR3 length: 18 residues. V shed 4 bases, J shed 4 bases, and the junction held 18 bases outside the gene matches. Germline loops: CDR1 LGHNA, CDR2 YSLEER. CDR3 in DNA: TGCGCCAGCAGCCTCCTCCTACAGGGGACCCTATCTGGCTATGGCTACACCTTC. Protein sequence: CASSLLLQGTLSGYGYTF.

The chain carries TRBV7-9 and TRBJ1-5, with D possibly TRBD1 on 6 matching bases. This CDR3 spans 13 amino acids. V lost 5 bases and J 4 bases, leaving 9 bases between the germline ends. Germline V lookup: CDR1 SEHNR, CDR2 FQNEAQ (reference sequence). CDR3 nucleotide sequence: TGTGCCAGCAGCCGAACAGGGAATCAGCCCCAGCATTTT. It yields the protein CASSRTGNQPQHF.

The chain recombines TRBV23-1 with TRBJ1-1; D perhaps matches TRBD1 (6 bases). TRBV23-1 is an ORF, with its function uncertain. This CDR3 is built from 14 residues. The V and J ends lost 6 bases and 3 bases respectively, with 14 bases between them. The CDR3 bases are TGCGCCAGCAGCACAGGCTGGGGGCACACTGAAGCTTTCTTT. The encoded protein is CASSTGWGHTEAFF.

The chain is built from TRBV6-1 and TRBJ1-1; TRBD1 is a possible D gene (5 bases). Germline lookup yields CDR1 MNHNS and CDR2 SASEGT. This CDR3 comprises 16 residues. Trimming cost V 2 bases and J 3 bases, with 16 bases left between them. The CDR3 DNA follows: TGTGCCAGCAGTGAAAGAGTGGGGGGTCTTGACACTGAAGCTTTCTTT. This gives the protein CASSERVGGLDTEAFF.

J is TRBJ1-2 and V is TRBV7-9; TRBD1 agrees at 8 bases. The junction had 6 bases not matched to a gene; V was cut back by 7 bases and J by 8 bases. This CDR3 is built from 12 residues. Germline loops: CDR1 SEHNR, CDR2 FQNEAQ (reference sequence). In DNA, the CDR3 is TGTGCCAGCACCTCGACAGGGGAAGGCTACACCTTC. This sequence encodes CASTSTGEGYTF.

J is TRBJ2-3 and V is TRBV7-9, with TRBD1 as a possible D gene (5 bases). Germline CDR1 SEHNR, CDR2 FQNEAQ (reference sequence). Trimming removed 3 bases at V and 1 base at J, with 14 bases between. This CDR3 comprises 16 residues. The CDR3 spells CASSLKGSLGTDTQYF. For the CDR3, the DNA is TGTGCCAGCAGCTTGAAGGGGTCGCTGGGCACAGATACGCAGTATTTT.

The rearrangement joins TRBV19 to TRBJ2-1; 13 nucleotides agree with TRBD2. V trimming: 6 bases; J trimming: 4 bases; junction bases outside the gene matches: 6. The CDR3 contains 16 residues. Germline CDR1 LNHDA, CDR2 SQIVND (reference sequence). The CDR3 spells CASSPGLAGAYNEQFF. DNA for the CDR3: TGTGCCAGTAGCCCAGGACTAGCGGGGGCTTACAATGAGCAGTTCTTC.

The sample holds a few counts of this clone. J is TRBJ2-7 and V is TRBV5-6; D remains unclear. Germline V lookup: CDR1 SGHDT, CDR2 YYEEEE. This CDR3 has 14 amino acids. V was shortened by 0 bases and J by 8 bases, with 15 bases between the two germline ends. CDR3 loop: CASSLGAVPSKQYF. DNA of the CDR3: TGTGCCAGCAGCTTGGGAGCCGTCCCTTCGAAGCAGTACTTC.

The V and J genes are TRBV13 and TRBJ2-7; maybe TRBD2 (6 bases). V was pared by 0 bases and J by 5 bases, with 11 bases between. There are 14 residues in the CDR3. From germline, CDR1 is PRHDT and CDR2 FYEKMQ (reference sequence). CDR3: CASSLGGGGNEQYF. The CDR3 coding sequence is TGTGCCAGCAGCTTAGGCGGGGGAGGCAACGAGCAGTACTTC.

The J gene is TRBJ1-3, the V gene TRBV7-9; D gene ambiguous. CDR1 and CDR2 from the germline V gene are SEHNR and FQNEAQ (reference sequence). Trimming shortened V by 4 bases and J by 0 bases, and 7 bases separated the two germline ends. This CDR3 is 14 amino acids long. DNA for the CDR3: TGTGCCAGCAGCTGGGAGTACTCTGGAAACACCATATATTTT. Its protein product is CASSWEYSGNTIYF.

This clone was counted between two and nine times. V usage is TRBV28 and J usage is TRBJ1-5; 7 bases are a match to TRBD1. Per germline, CDR1 MDHEN and CDR2 SYDVKM. V shed 6 bases, J shed 2 bases, and the junction held 7 bases outside the gene matches. The CDR3 has 15 amino acids. CDR3 residues: CASRYRGSGNQPQHF. For the CDR3, the DNA is TGTGCCAGCAGATACAGGGGTTCGGGCAATCAGCCCCAGCATTTT.

V is TRBV19 and J is TRBJ2-7, with 7 bases fitting TRBD1. This CDR3 spans 16 amino acids. Germline CDR1 and CDR2: LNHDA and SQIVND (reference sequence). Trimming took 0 bases from V and 2 from J; bases not matched to a gene: 7. CDR3 amino acids: CASSIDGATGTYEQYF. The CDR3 DNA reads TGTGCCAGTAGTATAGATGGGGCGACAGGGACCTACGAGCAGTACTTC. Full variable domain (outside the CDR3, taken from reference TRBV19 and TRBJ2-7): DGGITQSPKYLFRKEGQNVTLSCEQNLNHDAMYWYRQDPGQGLRLIYYSQIVNDFQKGDIAEGYSVSREKKESFPLTVTSAQKNPTAFYLCASSIDGATGTYEQYFGPGTRLTVT.

This chain links TRBV4-1 with TRBJ1-1; D is uncertain. Deletions cut 0 bases from V and 8 bases from J, with 7 bases between. The germline CDR1 and CDR2 sequences are MGHRA and YSYEKL. The CDR3 extends over 12 amino acids. The CDR3 here is CASSQEAGEAFF. CDR3 sequence (DNA): TGCGCCAGCAGCCAAGAGGCAGGAGAAGCTTTCTTT.

The rearrangement joins TRBV7-2 to TRBJ1-2; the match to TRBD1 covers 8 bases. The CDR3 spans 13 residues. The germline V gene has CDR1 SGHTA and CDR2 FQGNSA. With V trimmed by 1 base and J by 5 bases, 0 bases remained unmatched. CDR3 protein: CASSLGTGYGYTF. CDR3 nucleotides: TGTGCCAGCAGCTTAGGGACAGGGTATGGCTACACCTTC.